One sample yielded the 23 T cell receptor beta chains listed below, sequenced in a study of T cells expressing NK-cell markers. Using the 5' RACE reads, TCRdb records one entry per CDR3 protein without DNA. This sample's table reports roughly 380,000 distinct CDR3 sequences. The sample was blood T cells: a sorted CD56 or NKG2C T cell subset, CD4+ or CD8+ T cells, or bulk PBMC T cells (not recorded which). The source of these receptors is a man aged 18-75 years in good health.

The genes are TRBV5-1 and TRBJ2-5. Germline-derived CDR1 and CDR2 are SGHRS and YFSETQ. There are 14 residues in the CDR3. CDR3 loop: CASSLGTYQETQYF. Together with reference TRBV5-1 and TRBJ2-5, the CDR3 gives the full variable domain: KAGVTQTPRYLIKTRGQQVTLSCSPISGHRSVSWYQQTPGQGLQFLFEYFSETQRNKGNFPGRFSGRQFSNSRSEMNVSTLELGDSALYLCASSLGTYQETQYFGPGTRLLVL.

The CDR3 loop reads CASHTGGAYPNYGYTF. The chain has TRBV28 and TRBJ1-2; TCRdb names TRBD1, which stays unverified in the absence of DNA. The CDR3 spans 16 residues. Germline CDR1 and CDR2: MDHEN and SYDVKM.

The rearrangement uses TRBV2 and TRBJ2-7; the TRBD2 assignment by TCRdb is unverifiable without DNA. The CDR3 has 15 residues. Germline-derived CDR1 and CDR2 are SNHLY and FYNNEI. This CDR3 reads CASSEGQAGSRKQYF.

J is TRBJ2-7 and V is TRBV5-1; TCRdb names TRBD1, which stays unverified in the absence of DNA. The CDR3 contains 16 residues. Germline V lookup: CDR1 SGHRS, CDR2 YFSETQ. The CDR3: CASSLAGGAMSYEQYF. Looking up the rest from reference TRBV5-1 and TRBJ2-7 gives the full variable domain: KAGVTQTPRYLIKTRGQQVTLSCSPISGHRSVSWYQQTPGQGLQFLFEYFSETQRNKGNFPGRFSGRQFSNSRSEMNVSTLELGDSALYLCASSLAGGAMSYEQYFGPGTRLTVT.

The chain carries TRBV6-5 and TRBJ2-7; absent DNA, TCRdb's TRBD1 call cannot be checked. This CDR3 contains 14 residues. CDR1 and CDR2 from the germline V gene are MNHEY and SVGAGI. The CDR3 loop is CASSSLQVPYEQYF.

The rearrangement uses TRBV12-3 or TRBV12-4 and TRBJ2-3; without DNA, the TCRdb call of TRBD1 cannot be checked. This CDR3 spans 15 amino acids. Here the CDR3 reads CASSGGGRSTDTQYF.

The chain links TRBV5-8 to TRBJ2-5; TCRdb selects TRBD2, and the lack of DNA leaves this call unchecked. Germline loops: CDR1 SGHTS, CDR2 YDEGEE. This CDR3 comprises 14 residues. Here the CDR3 reads CASIARGAQETQYF.

The rearrangement uses TRBV5-1 and TRBJ2-2; absent DNA, TCRdb's TRBD1 call cannot be checked. The CDR3 consists of 18 residues. Germline V lookup: CDR1 SGHRS, CDR2 YFSETQ. The CDR3 spells CASSWTVLGTGGTGELFF.

The chain links TRBV15 to TRBJ1-3. This CDR3 has 17 amino acids. Germline V CDR1 and CDR2: LNHNV, YYDKDF (reference sequence). The CDR3 loop is CATSRDMARYSGNTIYF.

This chain connects TRBV11-2 to TRBJ2-5; TCRdb reports TRBD1, a call that lacks DNA to check it against. CDR3 length: 16 amino acids. The germline V gene has CDR1 SGHAT and CDR2 FQNNGV. The CDR3 spells CASSLRRGREQETQYF.

This rearrangement joins TRBV5-1 to TRBJ2-7; TCRdb names TRBD1, which stays unverified in the absence of DNA. Germline values: CDR1 SGHRS, CDR2 YFSETQ. This CDR3 has 13 residues. The CDR3 sequence is CASSMTGRHEQYF.

V usage is TRBV7-9 and J usage is TRBJ2-5; TCRdb picks TRBD1, but there is no DNA to check that call. In germline, CDR1 is SEHNR, CDR2 FQNEAQ (reference sequence). The length of the CDR3 is 15 residues. CDR3: CASSSTDPPWETQYF.

The chain joins TRBV6-2 or TRBV6-3 to TRBJ2-3; TCRdb indicates TRBD2, and absent DNA this call remains unverified. Germline-derived CDR1 and CDR2 are MNHEY and SVGEGT. CDR3 length equals 15 residues. Here the CDR3 reads CASSYLGRDPDTQYF.

This chain uses TRBV4-2 with TRBJ2-1; TCRdb lists TRBD1, though no DNA is available to test this call. The CDR3 is made up of 16 amino acids. The germline V gene encodes CDR1 LGHNA and CDR2 YNFKEQ. CDR3 sequence reads: CASSQDGGGRINEQFF.

The V and J genes are TRBV12-3 or TRBV12-4 and TRBJ2-7; checking the TCRdb D call of TRBD1 is not possible without DNA. CDR3 length equals 15 residues. CDR3 protein: CASSLGQAHAYEQYF.

The rearrangement links TRBV5-5 to TRBJ1-6; TCRdb picks TRBD1, but there is no DNA to check that call. Germline V CDR1 and CDR2: SGHKS, YYEKEE (reference sequence). This CDR3 region has 16 residues. The CDR3 protein is CASSLVQGLGNSPLHF.

The chain uses TRBV20-1 and TRBJ2-7; the TCRdb D gene call, TRBD1, has no DNA to confirm it. Germline lookup yields CDR1 DFQATT and CDR2 SNEGSKA (reference sequence). The CDR3 covers 13 residues. The chain's CDR3 is CSARQGASSEQYF.

The chain uses TRBV15 and TRBJ2-2; lacking DNA, the TRBD2 call made by TCRdb goes unchecked. CDR1 is LNHNV, CDR2 YYDKDF, per germline (reference sequence). The CDR3 contains 16 residues. The CDR3: CATSRDSPFNTGELFF. Complete variable domain (other parts from reference TRBV15 and TRBJ2-2): DAMVIQNPRYQVTQFGKPVTLSCSQTLNHNVMYWYQQKSSQAPKLLFHYYDKDFNNEADTPDNFQSRRPNTSFCFLDIRSPGLGDTAMYLCATSRDSPFNTGELFFGEGSRLTVL.

The chain has TRBV11-1 and TRBJ1-1; no DNA is available, so the TRBD1 call from TCRdb remains unchecked. The CDR3 is 14 amino acids. In germline, CDR1 is SGHAT, CDR2 FQDESV (reference sequence). CDR3 amino acids: CASSFLAPNTEAFF.

The CDR3 protein is CSASPPGLRYNEQFF. The chain combines TRBV20-1 with TRBJ2-1; absent DNA, TCRdb's TRBD2 call cannot be checked. The CDR3 spans 15 residues. From germline, CDR1 is DFQATT and CDR2 SNEGSKA (reference sequence).

This rearrangement joins TRBV6-5 to TRBJ1-1; as DNA is missing, the TRBD1 call by TCRdb cannot be tested. Per the germline V gene, CDR1 is MNHEY and CDR2 is SVGAGI. This CDR3 has 15 residues. The CDR3 here is CASSYRGGRATEAFF.

The chain has TRBV6-5 and TRBJ2-1; absent DNA, TCRdb's TRBD2 call cannot be checked. Looked up from germline, CDR1 is MNHEY and CDR2 is SVGAGI. There are 18 residues in the CDR3. CDR3 region: CASSYLASGASSYNEQFF.

V gene TRBV6-1 combines with J gene TRBJ2-3; there is no DNA to check the TCRdb D call of TRBD1. The CDR3 runs 15 residues. The V gene's germline CDR1 is MNHNS and CDR2 SASEGT. The CDR3 sequence: CASRPGQISTDTQYF.